The present TCR beta chain was sequenced within a study of shared clonotypes between healthy human individuals. Study information: Three CD4 naive, three CD4 memory, two CD8 naive and one CD8 memory plate were used per donor. Findings of the study overall: When naive CD4 clonotypes were compared across a few donors, 5% to 5.5% were shared. The study generally estimated greater richness for naive than memory subsets.

Notes on this clone: Its antigen remains unidentified.

With 8 bases removed from V and 5 bases from J, the gap between germline ends came to 7 bases. The V gene's germline CDR1 is LNHDA and CDR2 SQIVND (reference sequence). The CDR3 is made up of 11 amino acids. Profiled with immunoSEQ multiplex PCR; TCRdb holds only in-frame clones, not every one. Among millions of clones listed, just over 90% were seen once. The rearrangement links TRBV19 to TRBJ2-1; D is uncertain. The sequence was collected from a young man in good health. Material for sequencing was naive CD4+ T cells sorted from blood. This sample's subset: CD45RA+ positively selected. The CDR3 loop reads CASSWHNEQFF. The DNA of the CDR3 is TGTGCCAGTTCTTGGCACAATGAGCAGTTCTTC.